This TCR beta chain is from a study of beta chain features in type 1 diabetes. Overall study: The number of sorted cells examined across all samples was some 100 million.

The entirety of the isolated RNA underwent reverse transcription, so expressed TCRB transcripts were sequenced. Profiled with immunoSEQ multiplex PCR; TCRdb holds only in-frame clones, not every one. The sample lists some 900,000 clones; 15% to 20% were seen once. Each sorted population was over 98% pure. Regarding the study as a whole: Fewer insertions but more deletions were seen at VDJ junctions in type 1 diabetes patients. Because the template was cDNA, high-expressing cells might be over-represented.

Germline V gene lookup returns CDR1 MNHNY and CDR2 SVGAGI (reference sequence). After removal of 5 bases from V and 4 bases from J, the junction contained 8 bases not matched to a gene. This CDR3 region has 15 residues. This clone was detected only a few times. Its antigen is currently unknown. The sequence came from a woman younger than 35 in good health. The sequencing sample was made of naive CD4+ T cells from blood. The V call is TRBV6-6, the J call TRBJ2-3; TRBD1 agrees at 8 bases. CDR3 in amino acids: CASSPGQGRADTQYF. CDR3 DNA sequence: TGTGCCAGCAGTCCCGGACAGGGTCGAGCAGATACGCAGTATTTT.